Each of the 5 T cell receptor beta chains below was sequenced from the same sample in a study of T-cell memory formation after mild COVID-19 (dated by TCRdb to 2020 to 2023). The library came from 5' RACE. Sequencing took place on an Illumina NovaSeq 6000. TCRdb trimmed public reads at Q25 via fastp, called clones via MiXCR and kept in-frame beta chains. Each CDR3 protein gets just one entry, which takes the most common genes and DNA from the rows behind it. The sample table holds about 500,000 distinct CDR3 sequences, of which 20% were seen once. The top ten clonotypes cover around 13% of the sample. Input material: PBMCs or a T cell subset sorted from them (not recorded which). Receptors originate from an adult woman who had mild COVID-19 (a few samples of this study predate the infection). The sample titles of this study are shuffled in the database, so cell type and time point are left out; the donor was told from shared clones.

This clonotype was seen a few times. V gene TRBV7-2 combines with J gene TRBJ1-2; D is possibly TRBD1 (5 bases). V dropped 6 bases and J dropped 6 bases, with 17 bases sitting between them. This CDR3 has 14 amino acids. Per the germline V gene, CDR1 is SGHTA and CDR2 is FQGNSA. In nucleotides, the CDR3 is TGTGCCAGCAGTTTCGTTGTGGGGGGGGATGGCTACACCTTC. Its protein is CASSFVVGGDGYTF.

The chain links TRBV29-1 to TRBJ1-2; the match to TRBD1 covers 7 bases. Germline V gene data show CDR1 as SQVTM and CDR2 as ANQGSEA. The CDR3 sequence is 14 residues long. The V and J ends lost 4 bases and 0 bases, in that order; junction bases with no gene match: 5. This CDR3 reads CSVADRATNYGYTF. The CDR3 DNA is TGCAGCGTTGCAGACAGGGCAACTAACTATGGCTACACCTTC. The full variable domain, rest sourced from reference TRBV29-1 and TRBJ1-2, is SAVISQKPSRDICQRGTSLTIQCQVDSQVTMMFWYRQQPGQSLTLIATANQGSEATYESGFVIDKFPISRPNLTFSTLTVSNMSPEDSSIYLCSVADRATNYGYTFGSGTRLTVV.

This clonotype was counted a few times. The rearrangement joins TRBV4-1 to TRBJ1-1; D is undetermined. With 1 base removed from V and 5 bases from J, the gap between germline ends came to 14 bases. The CDR3 spans 15 residues. Germline V CDR1 and CDR2: MGHRA, YSYEKL. CDR3: CASSQVFRGGTEAFF. CDR3 coding DNA: TGCGCCAGCAGCCAAGTTTTCCGGGGAGGGACTGAAGCTTTCTTT.

The sample holds a few counts of this clonotype. V and J are TRBV7-9 and TRBJ2-5, with TRBD2 matching over 9 bases. This CDR3 is 18 amino acids long. Germline V lookup: CDR1 SEHNR, CDR2 FQNEAQ (reference sequence). Trimming took 4 bases from V and 2 from J; bases not matched to a gene: 14. CDR3: CASSSTQLLAGRQETQYF. The CDR3, as DNA: TGTGCCAGCAGCTCAACACAACTCCTAGCGGGGCGACAAGAGACCCAGTACTTC.

This chain joins TRBV5-5 and TRBJ1-4, with 9 nucleotides matching TRBD1. The ends lost 6 bases at V and 7 bases at J; junction bases unmatched: 10. This CDR3 spans 15 amino acids. Germline V lookup: CDR1 SGHKS, CDR2 YYEKEE (reference sequence). The CDR3 region is CASTNGRTGVEKLFF. Here the CDR3 DNA reads TGTGCCAGCACCAATGGACGGACAGGGGTTGAAAAACTGTTTTTT. Filled out from reference TRBV5-5 and TRBJ1-4, the complete variable domain reads DAGVTQSPTHLIKTRGQQVTLRCSPISGHKSVSWYQQVLGQGPQFIFQYYEKEERGRGNFPDRFSARQFPNYSSELNVNALLLGDSALYLCASTNGRTGVEKLFFGSGTQLSVL.